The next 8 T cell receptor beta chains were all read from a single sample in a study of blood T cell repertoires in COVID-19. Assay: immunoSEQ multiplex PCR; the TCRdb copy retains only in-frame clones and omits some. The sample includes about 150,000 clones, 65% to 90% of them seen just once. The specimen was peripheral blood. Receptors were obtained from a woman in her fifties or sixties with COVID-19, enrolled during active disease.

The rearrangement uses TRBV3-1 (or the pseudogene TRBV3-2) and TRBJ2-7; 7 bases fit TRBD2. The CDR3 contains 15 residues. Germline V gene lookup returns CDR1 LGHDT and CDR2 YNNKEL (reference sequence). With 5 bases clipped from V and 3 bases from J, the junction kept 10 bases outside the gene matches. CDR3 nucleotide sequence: TGTGCCAGCAGCTCCCGGGGAGGGGACGGCTACGAGCAGTACTTC. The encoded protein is CASSSRGGDGYEQYF.

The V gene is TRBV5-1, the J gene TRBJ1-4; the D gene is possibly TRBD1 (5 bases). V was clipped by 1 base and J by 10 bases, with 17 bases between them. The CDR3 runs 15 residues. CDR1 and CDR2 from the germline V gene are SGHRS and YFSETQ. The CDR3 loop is CASSLRGSGQGKLFF. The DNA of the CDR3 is TGCGCCAGCAGCTTGAGAGGCTCTGGGCAGGGAAAACTGTTTTTT.

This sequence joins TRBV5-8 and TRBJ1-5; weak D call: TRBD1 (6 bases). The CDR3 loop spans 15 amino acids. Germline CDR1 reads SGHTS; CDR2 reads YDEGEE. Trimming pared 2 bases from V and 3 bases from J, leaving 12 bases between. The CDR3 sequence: CASSLPGALNQPQHF. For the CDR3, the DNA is TGTGCCAGCAGCTTACCAGGGGCCCTCAATCAGCCCCAGCATTTT. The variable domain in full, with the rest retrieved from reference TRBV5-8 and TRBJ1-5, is EAGVTQSPTHLIKTRGQQATLRCSPISGHTSVYWYQQALGLGLQFLLWYDEGEERNRGNFPPRFSGRQFPNYSSELNVNALELEDSALYLCASSLPGALNQPQHFGDGTRLSIL.

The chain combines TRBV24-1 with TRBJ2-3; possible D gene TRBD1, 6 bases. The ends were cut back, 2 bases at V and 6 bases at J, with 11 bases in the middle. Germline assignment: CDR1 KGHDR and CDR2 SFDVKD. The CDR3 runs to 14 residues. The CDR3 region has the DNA TGTGCCACCAGTGATTCACAGGGAGCTGATACGCAGTATTTT. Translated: CATSDSQGADTQYF.

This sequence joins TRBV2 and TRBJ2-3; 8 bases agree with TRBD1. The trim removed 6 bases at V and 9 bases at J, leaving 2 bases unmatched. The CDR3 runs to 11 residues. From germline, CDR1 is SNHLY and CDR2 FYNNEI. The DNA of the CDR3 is TGTGCCAGCAGGACAGGGGAAACGCAGTATTTT. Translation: CASRTGETQYF. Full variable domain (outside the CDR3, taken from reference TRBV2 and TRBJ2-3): EPEVTQTPSHQVTQMGQEVILRCVPISNHLYFYWYRQILGQKVEFLVSFYNNEISEKSEIFDDQFSVERPDGSNFTLKIRSTKLEDSAMYFCASRTGETQYFGPGTRLTVL.

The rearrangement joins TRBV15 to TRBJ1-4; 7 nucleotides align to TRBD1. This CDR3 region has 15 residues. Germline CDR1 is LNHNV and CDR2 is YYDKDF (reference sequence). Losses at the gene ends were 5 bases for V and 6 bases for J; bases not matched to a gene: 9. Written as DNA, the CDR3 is TGTGCCACCAGCGGCCAGGGACAGTATTATGAAAAACTGTTTTTT. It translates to CATSGQGQYYEKLFF.

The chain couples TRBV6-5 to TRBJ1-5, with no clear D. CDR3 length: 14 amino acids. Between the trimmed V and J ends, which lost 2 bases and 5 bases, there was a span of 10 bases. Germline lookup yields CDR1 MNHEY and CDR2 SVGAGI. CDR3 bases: TGTGCCAGCAGTTACGGCCCACAAGATCAGCCCCAGCATTTT. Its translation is CASSYGPQDQPQHF.

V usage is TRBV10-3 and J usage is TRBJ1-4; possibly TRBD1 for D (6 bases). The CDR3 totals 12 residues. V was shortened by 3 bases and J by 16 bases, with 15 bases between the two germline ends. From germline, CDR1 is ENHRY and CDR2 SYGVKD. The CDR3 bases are TGTGCCATCAGTGATTCTTCACAGGGACGGTTTTTT. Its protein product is CAISDSSQGRFF.